This entry lists 14 T cell receptor beta chains sequenced from one sample in a study of T cell responses to AZD1222 COVID-19 vaccine. Produced via immunoSEQ multiplex PCR; TCRdb's table is partial and in-frame only. The sample lists approximately 140,000 clones, 70% to 90% occurring once. The material was peripheral blood, obtained on day 0 of AZD1222 vaccination. The receptors stem from an adult in good health.

The chain recombines TRBV7-2 with TRBJ1-3, with a tentative D call TRBD1 (5 bases). Germline CDR1 SGHTA, CDR2 FQGNSA. The V gene lost 5 bases and the J gene lost 8 bases, with 19 bases spanning the gap. The CDR3 consists of 15 residues. Here the CDR3 reads CASSQYRPPGDTIYF. CDR3 nucleotides: TGTGCCAGCAGCCAATACAGGCCCCCGGGCGACACCATATATTTT.

The chain has TRBV28 and TRBJ2-3, with 13 bases aligning to TRBD2. The CDR3 is 19 residues long. J gave up 0 bases and V 5 bases, and 11 bases lay outside the gene matches. Germline-derived CDR1 and CDR2 are MDHEN and SYDVKM. The CDR3 nucleotides read TGTGCCAGCAGTCCCTGGGGGGGACTAGCGGGAATCAGCACAGATACGCAGTATTTT. This gives the protein CASSPWGGLAGISTDTQYF.

Here the CDR3 DNA reads TGCGCCAGCAGCCAAGCCCCAGATAACTATGGCTACACCTTC. Translation: CASSQAPDNYGYTF. The V call is TRBV4-1, the J call TRBJ1-2; no clear D. Germline-derived CDR1 and CDR2 are MGHRA and YSYEKL. Trimming took 1 base from V and 1 from J, leaving 7 bases between them. This CDR3 has 14 amino acids.

The chain recombines TRBV9 with TRBJ2-1, with 8 nucleotides matching TRBD1. The CDR3 is 17 amino acids. Germline-derived CDR1 and CDR2 are SGDLS and YYNGEE. The ends lost 8 bases at V and 0 bases at J; junction bases unmatched: 13. The CDR3 loop reads CASSRSPGQASYNEQFF. The DNA for the CDR3 is TGTGCCAGTTCACGTAGCCCGGGACAGGCCTCCTACAATGAGCAGTTCTTC.

The chain couples TRBV28 to TRBJ1-2; D is possibly TRBD1 (5 bases). Germline loops: CDR1 MDHEN, CDR2 SYDVKM. CDR3 size: 13 residues. Trimming cost V 5 bases and J 2 bases, with 9 bases left between them. CDR3 DNA sequence: TGTGCCAGCAGTGTTGACAGAAACTATGGCTACACCTTC. Translation: CASSVDRNYGYTF.

The chain couples TRBV6-5 to TRBJ2-1, with D perhaps matching TRBD1 or TRBD2 (6 bases each). The CDR3 has 15 amino acids. The germline V gene has CDR1 MNHEY and CDR2 SVGAGI. V lost 6 bases and J lost 9, with 21 bases in between. The CDR3 bases are TGTGCCAGCAGAACGACAGGAGGGTCCGCGGGTGAGCAGTTCTTC. It encodes CASRTTGGSAGEQFF.

CDR3 sequence (DNA): TGTGCCAGCAGTTTGACAGGAGTTAACTACGAGCAGTACTTC. Translated, it gives CASSLTGVNYEQYF. The genes are TRBV28 and TRBJ2-7; the D gene is possibly TRBD1 (6 bases). Between the trimmed V and J ends, which lost 3 bases and 3 bases, there was a span of 12 bases. Germline lookup yields CDR1 MDHEN and CDR2 SYDVKM. The CDR3 extends over 14 amino acids.

This clone was seen once. The genes are TRBV19 and TRBJ1-5; D remains ambiguous. The CDR3 loop spans 14 amino acids. Trimming cost V 0 bases and J 6 bases, with 9 bases left between them. CDR1 is LNHDA, CDR2 SQIVND, per germline (reference sequence). The CDR3 reads CASSIDLGRQPQHF. For the CDR3, the DNA is TGTGCCAGTAGTATAGATCTGGGCCGTCAGCCCCAGCATTTT.

V is TRBV5-1 and J is TRBJ2-1, with 7 nucleotides matching TRBD2. The germline V gene has CDR1 SGHRS and CDR2 YFSETQ. V trimming: 4 bases; J trimming: 0 bases; junction bases outside the gene matches: 10. The CDR3 covers 17 residues. Here the CDR3 reads CASSHLAVRSSYNEQFF. In DNA form, the CDR3 reads TGCGCCAGCAGCCACCTAGCGGTAAGATCCTCCTACAATGAGCAGTTCTTC.

The CDR3 DNA reads TGTGCCAGCAGTCTTGGACTAGCAATCGATGGGGAGCAGTTCTTC. It yields the protein CASSLGLAIDGEQFF. The chain joins TRBV27 to TRBJ2-1; 8 nucleotides align to TRBD2. Looked up from germline, CDR1 is MNHEY and CDR2 is SMNVEV (reference sequence). The CDR3 extends over 15 amino acids. The V gene end was trimmed by 5 bases and the J gene end by 10 bases; junction bases not matched to a gene: 13.

The rearrangement uses TRBV4-3 and TRBJ2-7; TRBD1 matches 8 bases. The CDR3 totals 16 residues. From germline, CDR1 is LGHNA and CDR2 YSLEER. V lost 5 bases to trimming and J lost 2 bases; unmatched junction nucleotides: 11. The CDR3 spells CASSALPGTGTYEQYF. The CDR3 DNA sequence: TGCGCCAGCAGCGCCCTTCCCGGGACAGGAACCTACGAGCAGTACTTC.

The chain uses TRBV7-8 and TRBJ2-7; D gene uncertain. Trimming pared 2 bases from V and 6 bases from J, leaving 11 bases between. Germline V gene data show CDR1 as SGHVS and CDR2 as FQNEAQ. The CDR3 length is 13 residues. CDR3 in DNA: TGTGCCAGCAGCTTAACCGGGTTAACCGAGCAGTACTTC. The encoded protein is CASSLTGLTEQYF.

The V and J genes are TRBV6-1 and TRBJ1-5, with no clear D. The CDR3 extends over 13 amino acids. Germline V CDR1 and CDR2: MNHNS, SASEGT. V dropped 3 bases and J dropped 4 bases, with 7 bases sitting between them. For the CDR3, the DNA is TGTGCCAGCAGTGATGGCGGTAATCAGCCCCAGCATTTT. Protein: CASSDGGNQPQHF.

The V gene is TRBV18, the J gene TRBJ2-5; TRBD2 matches 7 bases. There are 13 residues in the CDR3. With V trimmed by 6 bases and J by 5 bases, 6 bases remained unmatched. Germline V gene sequence: CDR1 KGHSH, CDR2 LQKENI. The CDR3 sequence is CASSDHGGETQYF. The CDR3 DNA reads as TGTGCCAGCTCCGACCACGGGGGGGAGACCCAGTACTTC.